The rows below give T cell receptor beta chains drawn from one sample of a study of T cells after yellow fever vaccination. MiXCR, applied by TCRdb to the 5' RACE reads, yields one record per CDR3 protein. The sample lists some 240,000 distinct CDR3 sequences, 3.6% occurring once. The sequences come from PBMCs, collected 15 days after the yellow fever booster vaccination. The receptors were gathered from a young man who received the YFV17D yellow fever vaccine. CDR3s include the opening cysteine and the closing phenylalanine or tryptophan. D genes are given only for firm matches. Where a row states a size, it is once, few, many or the class of an expanded clone; other rows omit it.

d_call	clone_size	v_call	j_call	cdr3_aa	cdr3_nt
NA	many	TRBV20-1	TRBJ2-2	CSARGHSNTGELFF	TGCAGTGCTAGAGGTCACTCCAACACCGGGGAGCTGTTTTTT
NA	many	TRBV7-2	TRBJ2-3	CASSSQVGRPTDTQYF	TGTGCCAGCAGCTCCCAGGTGGGACGGCCGACAGATACGCAGTATTTT
NA	many	TRBV5-1	TRBJ2-4	CASSSGVGWQNIQYF	TGCGCCAGCAGCTCAGGGGTGGGATGGCAAAACATTCAGTACTTC
NA	many	TRBV5-6	TRBJ1-2	CASSLWEGLAYGYTF	TGTGCCAGCAGCTTGTGGGAGGGCCTGGCCTATGGCTACACCTTC
NA	many	TRBV5-1	TRBJ1-2	CASSSRRSPLRSYGYTF	TGCGCCAGCAGCTCAAGACGGAGCCCCCTTCGTAGCTATGGCTACACCTTC
NA	NA	TRBV4-3	TRBJ1-5	CASSQGASGQGQPQHF	TGCGCCAGCAGCCAAGGGGCCTCGGGGCAGGGTCAGCCCCAGCATTTT
NA	many	TRBV3-1	TRBJ2-2	CASSPRPRLAGELFF	TGTGCCAGCAGCCCCAGGCCTAGGTTAGCCGGGGAGCTGTTTTTT
TRBD1	NA	TRBV5-1	TRBJ2-1	CASSAGDAGGSYNEQFF	TGCGCCAGCAGCGCTGGGGATGCAGGGGGCTCCTACAATGAGCAGTTCTTC
TRBD2	NA	TRBV18	TRBJ2-1	CASSPRAGGTGSYNEQFF	TGTGCCAGCTCACCACGAGCGGGGGGGACTGGCTCCTACAATGAGCAGTTCTTC
NA	many	TRBV20-1	TRBJ2-7	CSAVRAATHGQYF	TGCAGTGCCGTCAGGGCAGCGACGCATGGGCAGTACTTC
NA	NA	TRBV5-1	TRBJ1-6	CASSLAQAVMNSPLHF	TGCGCCAGCAGCTTGGCCCAGGCGGTGATGAATTCACCCCTCCACTTT
TRBD1	NA	TRBV23-1	TRBJ1-6	CASSHPFDRGGSPLHF	TGCGCCAGCAGTCACCCCTTTGACAGGGGCGGTTCACCCCTCCACTTT
NA	many	TRBV6-2/TRBV6-3	TRBJ1-1	CASSYTMPHTEAFF	TGTGCCAGCAGTTACACGATGCCACACACTGAAGCTTTCTTT
TRBD1	many	TRBV20-1	TRBJ2-4	CSARESRGKGRKNIQYF	TGCAGTGCTAGAGAGTCCAGGGGGAAGGGCCGCAAAAACATTCAGTACTTC
TRBD1	many	TRBV10-3	TRBJ2-5	CAISGGQGAGETQYF	TGTGCCATCAGTGGGGGTCAGGGGGCGGGAGAGACCCAGTACTTC
TRBD2	many	TRBV11-2	TRBJ2-3	CASSLVGGAADTQYF	TGTGCCAGCAGCTTAGTCGGGGGGGCCGCAGATACGCAGTATTTT
NA	many	TRBV5-1	TRBJ2-3	CASSWAGAETDTQYF	TGCGCCAGCAGCTGGGCCGGGGCGGAGACAGATACGCAGTATTTT
NA	many	TRBV4-2	TRBJ2-5	CASSQDGRALAETQYF	TGTGCCAGCAGCCAAGATGGGAGAGCCCTAGCAGAGACCCAGTACTTC
TRBD2	many	TRBV7-3	TRBJ2-1	CASSSLAGRENEQFF	TGTGCCAGCAGCTCCCTAGCGGGGCGGGAAAATGAGCAGTTCTTC
TRBD1	many	TRBV9	TRBJ2-1	CASSLGTAYPYNEQFF	TGTGCCAGCAGCCTAGGGACAGCCTACCCCTACAATGAGCAGTTCTTC
NA	many	TRBV6-6	TRBJ1-5	CASSLFDSSNQPQHF	TGTGCCAGCAGCCTCTTCGACAGTAGCAATCAGCCCCAGCATTTT
NA	many	TRBV29-1	TRBJ2-5	CSVVDRSETQYF	TGCAGCGTCGTTGACAGGTCAGAGACCCAGTACTTC
NA	many	TRBV5-5	TRBJ2-5	CASAPGTSQETQYF	TGTGCCAGCGCTCCGGGGACCTCCCAAGAGACCCAGTACTTC
NA	many	TRBV5-1	TRBJ2-3	CASSLGASTIDTQYF	TGCGCCAGCAGCTTGGGGGCTAGTACGATAGATACGCAGTATTTT
NA	many	TRBV5-1	TRBJ2-1	CASSARQGLGGYEQFF	TGCGCCAGCAGCGCCCGACAGGGATTGGGGGGGTATGAGCAGTTCTTC
NA	many	TRBV4-3	TRBJ1-2	CASSPPGLRGHGYTF	TGCGCCAGCAGCCCCCCCGGGTTGCGGGGCCATGGCTACACCTTC
NA	many	TRBV10-3	TRBJ1-3	CAISGTAGAGNTIYF	TGTGCCATCAGTGGAACAGCAGGGGCTGGAAACACCATATATTTT
NA	many	TRBV6-6	TRBJ1-4	CAVRNSETNEKLFF	TGTGCCGTCAGAAACAGTGAAACTAATGAAAAACTGTTTTTT
TRBD1	many	TRBV20-1	TRBJ1-6	CSARVGTGGDNSPLHF	TGCAGTGCTAGAGTGGGGACAGGGGGCGATAATTCACCCCTCCACTTT
TRBD2	many	TRBV5-1	TRBJ2-3	CASSLWGTSGGDTQYF	TGCGCCAGCAGCTTGTGGGGGACTAGCGGTGGGGATACGCAGTATTTT
TRBD2	many	TRBV20-1	TRBJ2-1	CSAILGLAGNEQFF	TGCAGTGCTATCCTCGGGCTAGCGGGGAATGAGCAGTTCTTC
TRBD1	many	TRBV28	TRBJ1-6	CASRGTALTRVHF	TGTGCCAGCAGAGGGACAGCACTCACCCGGGTCCACTTT
TRBD2	many	TRBV7-2	TRBJ2-1	CASSGSGVQQFF	TGTGCCAGCAGCGGTAGCGGGGTACAGCAGTTCTTC
TRBD2	many	TRBV30	TRBJ2-1	CAWRVYRGGFYNEQFF	TGTGCCTGGAGGGTATATCGGGGGGGATTCTACAATGAGCAGTTCTTC
TRBD2	many	TRBV20-1	TRBJ2-1	CSASRAGRKNEQFF	TGCAGTGCTAGCCGAGCGGGGCGTAAAAATGAGCAGTTCTTC
NA	many	TRBV5-6	TRBJ2-1	CASSLLRGDEQFF	TGTGCCAGCAGCTTGTTAAGGGGAGATGAGCAGTTCTTC
NA	many	TRBV7-9	TRBJ2-1	CASSLIHEQFF	TGTGCCAGCAGCTTGATCCATGAGCAGTTCTTC
NA	many	TRBV5-5	TRBJ1-1	CASSSGVRTEAFF	TGTGCCAGCAGCTCGGGTGTGAGAACTGAAGCTTTCTTT
NA	many	TRBV7-2	TRBJ1-1	CASSPWMNTEAFF	TGTGCCAGCAGCCCATGGATGAACACTGAAGCTTTCTTT
NA	many	TRBV6-5	TRBJ2-7	CASSYSDRNYEQYF	TGTGCCAGCAGTTACTCTGACAGAAACTACGAGCAGTACTTC
TRBD2	many	TRBV20-1	TRBJ2-2	CSARPWRGKNTGELFF	TGCAGTGCTAGGCCCTGGCGGGGGAAAAACACCGGGGAGCTGTTTTTT
NA	many	TRBV7-8	TRBJ1-2	CASSPWTGGSYTF	TGTGCCAGCAGCCCCTGGACGGGGGGCAGCTACACCTTC
TRBD1	many	TRBV7-6	TRBJ2-1	CASSLGVGSTGGQNEQFF	TGTGCCAGCAGCTTAGGGGTAGGCAGTACAGGGGGCCAAAATGAGCAGTTCTTC
TRBD1	NA	TRBV10-3	TRBJ2-6	CAIRGQVKNSGANVLTF	TGTGCCATCAGGGGACAGGTGAAAAACTCTGGGGCCAACGTCCTGACTTTC
NA	many	TRBV12-3/TRBV12-4	TRBJ1-1	CASTPHDRTYTEAFF	TGTGCCAGCACCCCTCATGACAGAACTTACACTGAAGCTTTCTTT
TRBD2	few	TRBV30	TRBJ2-7	CAWSVTGLAGSYGKQYF	TGTGCCTGGAGTGTAACTGGTCTAGCGGGGTCCTACGGGAAGCAGTACTTC
NA	many	TRBV6-5	TRBJ1-2	CASRVSGAYGYTF	TGTGCCAGCAGAGTATCCGGGGCCTATGGCTACACCTTC
NA	NA	TRBV12-5	TRBJ2-3	CASAFSSGEDTQYF	TGTGCTAGTGCCTTTTCCTCAGGGGAAGATACGCAGTATTTT
NA	many	TRBV20-1	TRBJ1-1	CSARGNTEAFF	TGCAGTGCTAGGGGGAACACTGAAGCTTTCTTT
NA	many	TRBV7-2	TRBJ2-3	CASSLRRSPDTQYF	TGTGCCAGCAGCTTAAGGAGGTCGCCAGATACGCAGTATTTT
NA	many	TRBV20-1	TRBJ1-4	CSATTTANEKLFF	TGCAGTGCCACGACGACGGCTAATGAAAAACTGTTTTTT
NA	NA	TRBV4-1	TRBJ1-5	CASSQGQGGQPQHF	TGCGCCAGCAGCCAAGGGCAGGGCGGGCAGCCCCAGCATTTT
TRBD2	many	TRBV7-9	TRBJ2-3	CASSVAGGQADTQYF	TGTGCCAGCAGCGTAGCGGGGGGCCAGGCAGATACGCAGTATTTT
NA	many	TRBV19	TRBJ1-1	CASSMGGNTEAFF	TGTGCCAGCAGCATGGGGGGAAACACTGAAGCTTTCTTT